A selection of T cell receptor beta chains follows, all from one sample in a study of blood T cell repertoires in COVID-19. Profiling relied on immunoSEQ multiplex PCR, and the TCRdb table lists in-frame clones only, not all of them. The sample records 65,000 or so clones, approximately 78% being singletons. Sequencing was carried out using peripheral blood. These receptor sequences come from an older man with acute or convalescent COVID-19. CDR3s include the opening cysteine and the closing phenylalanine or tryptophan. The D gene is left open where the match is weak. Clone size is shown for a subset of rows, as once, few, many or a class of expanded clone.

clone size | J gene | D gene | V gene | CDR3 DNA | CDR3 protein
NA | TRBJ1-2 | TRBD1 | TRBV2 | TGTGCCAGACGGGACAGGGTAGACTATGGCTACACCTTC | CARRDRVDYGYTF
NA | TRBJ2-2 | TRBD1 | TRBV19 | TGTGCCAGTAGTCCCGGGACAGGGGGAAGGACCGGGGAGCTGTTTTTT | CASSPGTGGRTGELFF
NA | TRBJ1-2 | NA | TRBV18 | TGTGCCAGCTCACCACAGGGGCTCTATGGCTACACCTTC | CASSPQGLYGYTF
NA | TRBJ2-7 | NA | TRBV6-5 | TGTGCCAGCAGTTACTCACGGGCGACAGTCTACGAGCAGTACTTC | CASSYSRATVYEQYF
NA | TRBJ2-7 | NA | TRBV7-9 | TGTGCCAGCAGCTTGAGATCCGGGGCCTACGAGCAGTACTTC | CASSLRSGAYEQYF
NA | TRBJ1-5 | NA | TRBV7-9 | TGTGCCATAGGGGGGGGGAATCAGCCCCAGCATTTT | CAIGGGNQPQHF
NA | TRBJ1-1 | TRBD1 | TRBV10-3 | TGTGCCATGTCGACAGGGGTGAACACTGAAGCTTTCTTT | CAMSTGVNTEAFF
NA | TRBJ1-2 | TRBD1 | TRBV5-1 | TGCGCCAGCACTCCGGGACAGGGCTTGCTGGACTATGGCTACACCTTC | CASTPGQGLLDYGYTF
NA | TRBJ1-2 | TRBD1 | TRBV18 | TGTGCCAGCTCACCCTCAGAAAACAGGGGGCAGGGCAGCTATGGCTACACCTTC | CASSPSENRGQGSYGYTF
NA | TRBJ1-1 | NA | TRBV7-8 | TGTGCCAGCAGACCTTCAGGGAACACTGAAGCTTTCTTT | CASRPSGNTEAFF
few | TRBJ1-1 | TRBD1 | TRBV6-5 | TGTGCCAGCGGAGGACAGGGGAGAGAGAACACTGAAGCTTTCTTT | CASGGQGRENTEAFF
once | TRBJ1-3 | NA | TRBV2 | TGTGCCAGCAGTGAAGAATCTGGGCTTGGAAACACCATATATTTT | CASSEESGLGNTIYF
NA | TRBJ2-7 | TRBD2 | TRBV5-1 | TGCGCCAGCAGCTTGGTAGGGACTAGCGGGGGGGCCTACGAGCAGTACTTC | CASSLVGTSGGAYEQYF
NA | TRBJ1-4 | NA | TRBV6-2/TRBV6-3 | TGTGCCAGCAGTTATCTCGGGAGGAGGGATGAAAAACTGTTTTTT | CASSYLGRRDEKLFF
NA | TRBJ1-3 | TRBD1 | TRBV9 | TGTGCCAGCAGCGTCGGGACAGCACCTGGAAACACCATATATTTT | CASSVGTAPGNTIYF
NA | TRBJ1-5 | NA | TRBV7-9 | TGTGCCAGCAGCTCTCTTCACGGGCCCCAGCATTTT | CASSSLHGPQHF
NA | TRBJ2-7 | NA | TRBV2 | TGTGCCAGCAGTGCAGAGACGACGGGGGAGCAGTACTTC | CASSAETTGEQYF
once | TRBJ2-1 | NA | TRBV19 | TGTGCCAGTAGTATACCCGGGGACTACAATGAGCAGTTCTTC | CASSIPGDYNEQFF
NA | TRBJ2-2 | TRBD2 | TRBV4-1 | TGCGCCAGCAGCCAACCCCGGGGGGGCCCGGCCGGGGAGCTGTTTTTT | CASSQPRGGPAGELFF
NA | TRBJ2-3 | TRBD2 | TRBV12-3/TRBV12-4 | TGTGCCACCCAGCGGGGGGGAGGGGATACGCAGTATTTT | CATQRGGGDTQYF
NA | TRBJ1-2 | NA | TRBV13 | TGTGCCAGCAGCTTAGGTCGCAGGGGAAATTTGGGCCACACCTTC | CASSLGRRGNLGHTF
NA | TRBJ2-3 | TRBD2 | TRBV5-1 | TGCGCCAGCAGCTTGGGCGGGGGGGCAGATACGCAGTATTTT | CASSLGGGADTQYF
NA | TRBJ1-3 | NA | TRBV6-1 | TGTGCCAGCAGTGAAGCTAGCCCGCAACTTCGGAGAAACACCATATATTTT | CASSEASPQLRRNTIYF
few | TRBJ1-1 | NA | TRBV12-5 | TGTGCTAGTGGTTTGGCCCGGGAGACGTTCTTT | CASGLARETFF
NA | TRBJ1-4 | NA | TRBV7-9 | TGTGCCAGCAGCTTAGCTCCGGAAAAACTGTTTTTT | CASSLAPEKLFF
NA | TRBJ1-5 | NA | TRBV2 | TGTGCCAGCAGCGGCGGCTTCAATCAGCCCCAGCATTTT | CASSGGFNQPQHF
NA | TRBJ1-2 | NA | TRBV11-1 | TGTGCCAGCAGCTTGGAGGAGAACTATGGCTACACCTTC | CASSLEENYGYTF
few | TRBJ2-7 | NA | TRBV9 | TGTGCCAGCAGCGTAGATCACAGATACTACGAGCAGTACTTC | CASSVDHRYYEQYF
NA | TRBJ2-2 | TRBD1 | TRBV10-3 | TGTGCCATCAGTGAGTTGCGTAGGGGGCGCGACGGGGAGCTGTTTTTT | CAISELRRGRDGELFF
NA | TRBJ1-1 | TRBD1 | TRBV10-3 | TGTGCCATCAGTGAGTCGGGACAGGGATACACTGAAGCTTTCTTT | CAISESGQGYTEAFF
NA | TRBJ2-7 | TRBD1 | TRBV12-3/TRBV12-4 | TGTGCCAGCAGTTTTGTCAGGGGGAGCGAGCAGTACTTC | CASSFVRGSEQYF
NA | TRBJ1-4 | TRBD1 | TRBV5-4 | TGTGCCAGTGGGGACAGGAATGAAAAACTGTTTTTT | CASGDRNEKLFF
NA | TRBJ2-2 | NA | TRBV30 | TGTGCCTGGAGAGACAGGACTCTACCCACCGGGGAGCTGTTTTTT | CAWRDRTLPTGELFF
NA | TRBJ2-5 | NA | TRBV6-1 | TGTGCCAGCAGTTCCTTTCAAGAGACCCAGTACTTC | CASSSFQETQYF